These 11 T cell receptor beta chains share one sample of origin, sequenced in a study of T cells in Graves' hyperthyroidism and ophthalmopathy. Authors of the study amplified TCR beta CDR3 regions from RNA transcripts. A set of HTBI primers served as the primers for a first-round RT-PCR of the TCR CDR3. TCRdb ran MiXCR on the multiplex PCR reads and lists one entry per CDR3 protein. Seen here are under 400,000 distinct CDR3 sequences, roughly a fifth observed once, and the top ten hold over 40%. Source material: blood. These receptors were obtained from a woman aged 50 to 60 with Graves' hyperthyroidism.

J is TRBJ2-3 and V is TRBV5-1, with D perhaps TRBD1 (6 bases). V lost 3 bases to trimming and J lost 0 bases, with 20 bases between them. The CDR3 covers 18 residues. Germline assignment: CDR1 SGHRS and CDR2 YFSETQ. The CDR3 spells CASSSTAQGHPSTDTQYF. In DNA, the CDR3 is TGCGCCAGCAGCTCAACTGCTCAGGGGCATCCTAGCACAGATACGCAGTATTTT. Together with reference TRBV5-1 and TRBJ2-3, the CDR3 gives the full variable domain: KAGVTQTPRYLIKTRGQQVTLSCSPISGHRSVSWYQQTPGQGLQFLFEYFSETQRNKGNFPGRFSGRQFSNSRSEMNVSTLELGDSALYLCASSSTAQGHPSTDTQYFGPGTRLTVL.

There are many counts of this clonotype. This chain joins TRBV11-2 and TRBJ1-1, with a tentative D call TRBD1 (6 bases). With 5 bases removed from V and 1 base from J, the gap between germline ends came to 8 bases. Germline V gives CDR1 SGHAT, CDR2 FQNNGV. The CDR3 totals 13 residues. The CDR3 nucleotides are TGTGCCAGCAGCATACAGGGGAACACTGAAGCTTTCTTT. This sequence encodes CASSIQGNTEAFF. Full variable domain (missing parts from reference TRBV11-2 and TRBJ1-1): EAGVAQSPRYKIIEKRQSVAFWCNPISGHATLYWYQQILGQGPKLLIQFQNNGVVDDSQLPKDRFSAERLKGVDSTLKIQPAKLEDSAVYLCASSIQGNTEAFFGQGTRLTVV.

The chain employs TRBV7-2 and TRBJ2-3; the D gene is possibly TRBD2 (6 bases). The CDR3 totals 14 residues. Germline V lookup: CDR1 SGHTA, CDR2 FQGNSA. With 8 bases removed from V and 2 bases from J, the gap between germline ends came to 14 bases. Here the CDR3 DNA reads TGTGCCAGCTCCCGGGGGACTCCCACAGATACGCAGTATTTT. The encoded protein is CASSRGTPTDTQYF. Together with reference TRBV7-2 and TRBJ2-3, the CDR3 gives the full variable domain: GAGVSQSPSNKVTEKGKDVELRCDPISGHTALYWYRQSLGQGLEFLIYFQGNSAPDKSGLPSDRFSAERTGGSVSTLTIQRTQQEDSAVYLCASSRGTPTDTQYFGPGTRLTVL.

The chain is built from TRBV20-1 and TRBJ1-2, with 7 bases lining up with TRBD1. Germline assignment: CDR1 DFQATT and CDR2 SNEGSKA (reference sequence). The V segment lost 6 bases and the J segment 13 bases; nucleotides outside the gene matches: 5. The CDR3 runs to 9 residues. The CDR3 bases are TGCAGTGCCAAGGGGGCGGTCACCTTC. Protein product: CSAKGAVTF.

The chain uses TRBV2 and TRBJ2-1, with D possibly TRBD2 on 6 matching bases. The CDR3 is 13 amino acids. Trimming took 7 bases from V and 6 from J, leaving 13 bases between them. Germline values: CDR1 SNHLY, CDR2 FYNNEI. CDR3 in DNA: TGTGCCAGCATCCCCGGGACTTTCAATGAGCAGTTCTTC. Translating it yields CASIPGTFNEQFF.

The chain joins TRBV12-3 or TRBV12-4 to TRBJ1-4; D is possibly TRBD1 (5 bases). The length of the CDR3 is 18 residues. V lost 0 bases and J 2 bases, leaving 16 bases between the germline ends. CDR3: CASSLAGPPPVTNEKLFF. CDR3 in DNA: TGTGCCAGCAGTTTAGCGGGACCCCCTCCCGTTACTAATGAAAAACTGTTTTTT.

V gene TRBV7-2 combines with J gene TRBJ2-1; possible D gene TRBD2, 5 bases. With 0 bases removed from V and 9 bases from J, the gap between germline ends came to 12 bases. The germline V gene encodes CDR1 SGHTA and CDR2 FQGNSA. This CDR3 is 14 amino acids long. The DNA of the CDR3 is TGTGCCAGCAGCTTAGCTATGGTTGAGGGTGAGCAGTTCTTC. Translated, it gives CASSLAMVEGEQFF. Based on the CDR3 plus reference TRBV7-2 and TRBJ2-1, the full variable domain is GAGVSQSPSNKVTEKGKDVELRCDPISGHTALYWYRQSLGQGLEFLIYFQGNSAPDKSGLPSDRFSAERTGGSVSTLTIQRTQQEDSAVYLCASSLAMVEGEQFFGPGTRLTVL.

The genes are TRBV6-2 or TRBV6-3 and TRBJ2-1; 10 bases are shared with TRBD2. V shed 5 bases, J shed 7 bases, and the junction held 8 bases outside the gene matches. The CDR3 contains 15 residues. Germline V gives CDR1 MNHEY, CDR2 SVGEGT. This CDR3 reads CASSGRAGGQNEQFF. CDR3 coding DNA: TGTGCCAGCAGTGGACGAGCGGGGGGGCAGAATGAGCAGTTCTTC.

This chain links TRBV29-1 with TRBJ2-7; 7 bases agree with TRBD1. Germline-derived CDR1 and CDR2 are SQVTM and ANQGSEA. This CDR3 is built from 15 residues. V was pared by 4 bases and J by 2 bases, with 11 bases of the junction left unmatched. CDR3 region: CSVGTGTVSAYEQYF. The CDR3 DNA reads TGCAGCGTTGGCACCGGGACAGTCTCAGCCTACGAGCAGTACTTC.

This clonotype showed up just once. This chain links TRBV29-1 with TRBJ2-3, with 7 bases fitting TRBD2. V gave up 6 bases and J gave up 6 bases; unmatched junction bases: 3. Germline V gene data show CDR1 as SQVTM and CDR2 as ANQGSEA. This CDR3 has 11 residues. CDR3 in amino acids: CSVAGRDTQYF. The CDR3 bases are TGCAGCGTAGCGGGGAGGGATACGCAGTATTTT.

This clonotype was observed many times. The CDR3 region has the DNA TGTGCCTGGAGTATTGATCAGAATCAGCCCCAGCATTTT. This gives the protein CAWSIDQNQPQHF. V is TRBV30 and J is TRBJ1-5; D gene ambiguous. Germline V lookup: CDR1 GTSNPN, CDR2 SVGIG (reference sequence). The CDR3 totals 13 residues. V shed 2 bases and J shed 4 bases, with 9 bases lying between them. Using reference TRBV30 and TRBJ1-5 for the parts outside the CDR3, the full variable domain is SQTIHQWPATLVQPVGSPLSLECTVEGTSNPNLYWYRQAAGRGLQLLFYSVGIGQISSEVPQNLSASRPQDRQFILSSKKLLLSDSGFYLCAWSIDQNQPQHFGDGTRLSIL.